This T cell receptor (beta chain) was captured in a study of blood T cell repertoires in COVID-19. V shed 4 bases and J 8 bases; nucleotides not matched to a gene: 4. Germline V gene sequence: CDR1 SGHTA, CDR2 FQGTGA. The CDR3 has 15 residues. Generated by immunoSEQ multiplex PCR, the TCRdb table keeps only in-frame clones and is missing some. This sample carries approximately 59,000 clones, about 81% of them seen once, and the ten largest clones take around 14%. The origin of this receptor is a man older than 75 with acute or convalescent COVID-19. Sequences were obtained from peripheral blood. The chain employs TRBV7-3 and TRBJ2-1; 14 bases match TRBD2. The CDR3 loop is CASSSGLAGGHEQFF. The CDR3 DNA reads TGTGCCAGCAGCTCCGGACTAGCGGGAGGCCATGAGCAGTTCTTC.